Shown below are 17 T cell receptor beta chains from a single sample sequenced in a study of T cells after yellow fever vaccination. TCRdb re-analysed the 5' RACE reads in MiXCR, keeping a single row per CDR3 protein. The sample lists about 350,000 distinct CDR3 sequences, about 4% occurring once. Sample: PBMCs, taken 5 days after the yellow fever booster vaccination. The receptors here all came from a young man who received the YFV17D yellow fever vaccine.

V gene TRBV4-1 combines with J gene TRBJ2-5; TRBD2 matches at 11 bases. CDR1 MGHRA and CDR2 YSYEKL come from the germline V gene. Unmatched junction bases numbered 5, after V lost 0 bases and J lost 2 bases. The CDR3 contains 17 residues. CDR3 sequence reads: CASSQDAGLAGQETQYF. Written as DNA, the CDR3 is TGCGCCAGCAGCCAAGATGCCGGACTAGCGGGTCAAGAGACCCAGTACTTC.

The V gene is TRBV6-1, the J gene TRBJ1-2; D gene ambiguous. This CDR3 has 11 residues. Trimming pared 1 base from V and 7 bases from J, leaving 4 bases between. CDR1 and CDR2 (germline): MNHNS, SASEGT. CDR3 protein: CASSEVGGYTF. The CDR3 coding sequence is TGTGCCAGCAGTGAAGTTGGTGGCTACACCTTC.

This clonotype was recorded a few times. The rearrangement links TRBV7-9 to TRBJ1-1; D may be TRBD1 (5 bases). The CDR3 contains 15 residues. CDR1 SEHNR and CDR2 FQNEAQ come from the germline V gene (reference sequence). Between the trimmed V and J ends, which lost 2 bases and 7 bases, there was a span of 17 bases. CDR3 in amino acids: CASSLLDTIFDEAFF. The CDR3 DNA reads TGTGCCAGCAGCTTATTGGACACGATCTTTGATGAAGCTTTCTTT.

This clonotype appeared a few times. J is TRBJ2-3 and V is TRBV7-2; 7 bases align to TRBD2. Per the germline V gene, CDR1 is SGHTA and CDR2 is FQGNSA. J was trimmed by 2 bases and V by 1 base; bases with no gene match: 3. There are 15 residues in the CDR3. The CDR3: CASSLGGRDTDTQYF. CDR3 DNA: TGTGCCAGCAGCTTAGGGGGGAGGGACACAGATACGCAGTATTTT. The variable domain in full, completed from reference TRBV7-2 and TRBJ2-3, reads GAGVSQSPSNKVTEKGKDVELRCDPISGHTALYWYRQSLGQGLEFLIYFQGNSAPDKSGLPSDRFSAERTGGSVSTLTIQRTQQEDSAVYLCASSLGGRDTDTQYFGPGTRLTVL.

This clonotype was detected a few times. V usage is TRBV9 and J usage is TRBJ2-3; D is ambiguous. Germline loops: CDR1 SGDLS, CDR2 YYNGEE. This CDR3 has 15 residues. With 0 bases removed from V and 4 bases from J, the gap between germline ends came to 12 bases. The CDR3 DNA follows: TGTGCCAGCAGCGTAGAAATAGTCTCCGCAGATACGCAGTATTTT. Amino acids: CASSVEIVSADTQYF.

This clonotype was seen at least ten times. The chain combines TRBV7-2 with TRBJ1-2; D uncertain. The CDR3 covers 14 residues. Looked up from germline, CDR1 is SGHTA and CDR2 is FQGNSA. Trimming left V 5 bases short and J 3 bases short, with 13 bases between. The CDR3 DNA reads as TGTGCCAGCAGCCCCTCCCCAGGAGACTATGGCTACACCTTC. As protein: CASSPSPGDYGYTF. The full variable domain, with the rest looked up from reference TRBV7-2 and TRBJ1-2, is GAGVSQSPSNKVTEKGKDVELRCDPISGHTALYWYRQSLGQGLEFLIYFQGNSAPDKSGLPSDRFSAERTGGSVSTLTIQRTQQEDSAVYLCASSPSPGDYGYTFGSGTRLTVV.

V usage is TRBV27 and J usage is TRBJ1-1, with D hard to call. The CDR3 runs 16 residues. Germline V gene data show CDR1 as MNHEY and CDR2 as SMNVEV (reference sequence). V lost 5 bases to trimming and J lost 1 base, with 17 bases between them. The CDR3 is CASSPRVGQANTEAFF. The DNA for the CDR3 is TGTGCCAGCAGTCCCCGAGTTGGGCAAGCGAACACTGAAGCTTTCTTT.

The V and J genes are TRBV12-3 or TRBV12-4 and TRBJ2-7; tentative D call: TRBD1 (5 bases). Deletions cut 5 bases from V and 1 base from J, with 12 bases between. The CDR3 is made up of 14 amino acids. CDR3 nucleotide sequence: TGTGCCAGCAGTCACCTAGGGGTGTCCTACGAGCAGTACTTC. Residues: CASSHLGVSYEQYF.

This clonotype has just a few counts. V is TRBV18 and J is TRBJ1-2, with D hard to call. V was pared by 3 bases and J by 2 bases, with 7 bases between. The CDR3 has 13 amino acids. Germline V gene lookup returns CDR1 KGHSH and CDR2 LQKENI. The CDR3 DNA follows: TGTGCCAGCTCACCTTCCAGCAACTATGGCTACACCTTC. Amino acid sequence: CASSPSSNYGYTF.

This clonotype was observed at least ten times. The V and J genes are TRBV7-2 and TRBJ2-3; D is possibly TRBD1 (5 bases). Germline V CDR1 and CDR2: SGHTA, FQGNSA. The CDR3 spans 14 residues. Trimming pared 1 base from V and 3 bases from J, leaving 8 bases between. The CDR3 coding sequence is TGTGCCAGCAGCTTAGGACGGACAACAGATACGCAGTATTTT. Translation: CASSLGRTTDTQYF.

This clonotype was seen many times. The chain recombines TRBV4-2 with TRBJ2-5, with D perhaps matching TRBD2 (5 bases). Trimming took 4 bases from V and 5 from J, leaving 23 bases between them. The germline gives CDR1 LGHNA, CDR2 YNFKEQ. The CDR3 length is 17 residues. The CDR3 coding sequence is TGTGCCAGCAGCCCCACGGGGTCTGGAGCAGGTTGGGAGACCCAGTACTTC. Amino acid sequence: CASSPTGSGAGWETQYF.

This clonotype has at least ten counts. V and J are TRBV20-1 and TRBJ2-7; a possible D gene is TRBD1 (5 bases). Germline CDR1 is DFQATT and CDR2 is SNEGSKA (reference sequence). The CDR3 spans 14 residues. With 0 bases removed from V and 4 bases from J, the gap between germline ends came to 13 bases. This CDR3 is CSARDDSNTYEQYV. DNA of the CDR3: TGCAGTGCTAGAGACGACAGTAACACTTACGAGCAGTACGTC.

This clonotype was seen more than once but under ten times. V is TRBV5-1 and J is TRBJ2-2, with D tentatively TRBD1 (5 bases). The CDR3 has 15 residues. V was pared by 0 bases and J by 5 bases, with 11 bases between. Germline CDR1 and CDR2: SGHRS and YFSETQ. CDR3 sequence (DNA): TGCGCCAGCAGCTTGGACTATTGGACAACCGGGGAGCTGTTTTTT. It encodes CASSLDYWTTGELFF.

The chain employs TRBV29-1 and TRBJ1-2, with TRBD1 matching over 7 bases. CDR1 SQVTM and CDR2 ANQGSEA come from the germline V gene. The V gene end was trimmed by 6 bases and the J gene end by 0 bases; junction bases not matched to a gene: 4. This CDR3 contains 13 residues. CDR3 residues: CSVSRGSNYGYTF. The CDR3 nucleotides read TGCAGCGTAAGCAGGGGGTCTAACTATGGCTACACCTTC.

This clonotype was observed a few times. This rearrangement joins TRBV5-1 to TRBJ2-5; no definite D call. The CDR3 contains 12 residues. Looked up from germline, CDR1 is SGHRS and CDR2 is YFSETQ. V lost 0 bases, J lost 5 bases, and 5 bases lay in between. The CDR3 spells CASSLDLETQYF. Written as DNA, the CDR3 is TGCGCCAGCAGCTTGGATCTGGAGACCCAGTACTTC.

This clonotype was seen repeatedly, ten times or more. The V and J genes are TRBV5-1 and TRBJ2-3; TRBD2 matches 12 bases. The germline CDR1 and CDR2 sequences are SGHRS and YFSETQ. Unmatched junction bases numbered 9, after V lost 0 bases and J lost 4 bases. The CDR3 has 18 residues. The CDR3 spells CASSLVASGGATADTQYF. The CDR3 DNA reads as TGCGCCAGCAGCTTGGTGGCTAGCGGGGGGGCAACCGCAGATACGCAGTATTTT.

The rearrangement links TRBV6-1 to TRBJ2-3; no firm D call. The V and J ends lost 6 bases and 5 bases respectively, with 12 bases between them. Per the germline V gene, CDR1 is MNHNS and CDR2 is SASEGT. This CDR3 spans 13 amino acids. CDR3 sequence (DNA): TGTGCCAGCAGCTTAGGCGTGGTAGATACGCAGTATTTT. It encodes CASSLGVVDTQYF.